These 30 T cell receptor beta chains were sequenced from one sample in a study of shared clonotypes between healthy human individuals. This table comes from immunoSEQ multiplex PCR, and its TCRdb copy is limited to in-frame clones, with some not included. The sample includes 2,500,000 or so clones, roughly 93% of them seen just once. Input material: naive CD4+ T cells from PBMCs. The subset was: CD45RA+ positively selected. All receptors come from a man between 18 and 35 years old in good health. Some clones in this sample may be carry-over from other donors' samples.

The CDR3, as DNA: TGTGCCAGCAGCCAGCGGGGGCCTACCACAGATACGCAGTATTTT. Translation gives CASSQRGPTTDTQYF. The genes are TRBV5-8 and TRBJ2-3; 8 bases map to TRBD2. CDR1 and CDR2 (germline): SGHTS, YDEGEE. The CDR3 is 15 amino acids. The V gene end was trimmed by 4 bases and the J gene end by 2 bases; junction bases not matched to a gene: 6.

The chain joins TRBV2 to TRBJ2-3; D is possibly TRBD2 (5 bases). V shed 6 bases and J shed 8 bases, with 18 bases lying between them. Germline lookup yields CDR1 SNHLY and CDR2 FYNNEI. CDR3 length: 14 residues. The CDR3 region has the DNA TGTGCCAGCAGCTTGAATCTAGGAGGCGGTACGCAGTATTTT. Its protein product is CASSLNLGGGTQYF.

V and J are TRBV7-3 and TRBJ2-3, with a tentative D call TRBD1 (6 bases). V was cut by 1 base and J by 2 bases, with 13 bases left in between. This CDR3 spans 16 amino acids. Germline lookup yields CDR1 SGHTA and CDR2 FQGTGA. The CDR3 loop reads CASSLNGGPFTDTQYF. DNA of the CDR3: TGTGCCAGCAGCTTAAATGGGGGCCCGTTCACAGATACGCAGTATTTT.

The rearrangement uses TRBV5-1 and TRBJ2-1, with a possible D match to TRBD2 (6 bases). The CDR3 consists of 15 residues. CDR1 SGHRS and CDR2 YFSETQ come from the germline V gene. Trimming took 7 bases from V and 9 from J, leaving 23 bases between them. The CDR3: CASHHPVGGSVEQFF. The CDR3 region has the DNA TGCGCCAGCCACCACCCGGTGGGAGGTAGCGTTGAGCAGTTCTTC.

The rearrangement uses TRBV5-1 and TRBJ2-6; 7 nucleotides line up with TRBD1. The CDR3 loop spans 16 amino acids. Unmatched junction bases numbered 5, after V lost 5 bases and J lost 0 bases. Germline V gene data show CDR1 as SGHRS and CDR2 as YFSETQ. CDR3 sequence: CASSTGTDSGANVLTF. The CDR3 coding sequence is TGCGCCAGCAGTACCGGGACAGACTCTGGGGCCAACGTCCTGACTTTC.

V and J are TRBV4-2 and TRBJ1-2, with a tentative D call TRBD1 (5 bases). The CDR3 runs 14 residues. Trimming cost V 0 bases and J 5 bases, with 10 bases left between them. The germline V gene encodes CDR1 LGHNA and CDR2 YNFKEQ. CDR3 bases: TGTGCCAGCAGCCAAGATCCCAGGGTATATGGCTACACCTTC. It encodes CASSQDPRVYGYTF.

The chain has TRBV6-5 and TRBJ1-3, with no clear D. CDR1 and CDR2 from the germline V gene are MNHEY and SVGAGI. Trimming took off 5 bases at V and 5 bases at J, with 7 bases between the two ends. The CDR3 runs to 12 residues. The CDR3 bases are TGTGCCAGCAGTCTCAACCGAAACACCATATATTTT. It is translated as CASSLNRNTIYF.

The V gene is TRBV27, the J gene TRBJ2-1, with unresolved D. The CDR3 sequence is 13 residues long. Trimming removed 5 bases at V and 9 bases at J, with 14 bases between. The germline V gene has CDR1 MNHEY and CDR2 SMNVEV (reference sequence). CDR3 coding DNA: TGTGCCAGCAGTCTGGTGCCCGGTGGTGAGCAGTTCTTC. It codes for CASSLVPGGEQFF.

The chain carries TRBV5-1 and TRBJ2-3; the match to TRBD1 covers 8 bases. Trimming took 0 bases from V and 5 from J; bases not matched to a gene: 8. Germline V gives CDR1 SGHRS, CDR2 YFSETQ. The CDR3 loop spans 16 amino acids. CDR3 sequence: CASSLGQGMAGDTQYF. Here the CDR3 DNA reads TGCGCCAGCAGCTTGGGACAGGGGATGGCAGGAGATACGCAGTATTTT.

The chain couples TRBV7-3 to TRBJ2-1; TRBD1 is a possible D gene (5 bases). V lost 2 bases to trimming and J lost 8 bases, with 7 bases between them. CDR3 size: 12 residues. CDR1 SGHTA and CDR2 FQGTGA come from the germline V gene. CDR3 sequence: CASSLFRDEQFF. CDR3 bases: TGTGCCAGCAGCTTATTCAGGGATGAGCAGTTCTTC.

This clone was seen only once. The V and J genes are TRBV5-1 and TRBJ2-7, with D perhaps assigned TRBD1 or TRBD2 (5 bases each). V was cut by 5 bases and J by 2 bases, with 17 bases left in between. The CDR3 covers 15 residues. CDR1 is SGHRS, CDR2 YFSETQ, per germline. CDR3 nucleotides: TGCGCCAGCAGAGAGGGGCCTAGCCGGACCTACGAGCAGTACTTC. Its translation is CASREGPSRTYEQYF.

This sequence joins TRBV9 and TRBJ2-2; D unclear. Germline V gene lookup returns CDR1 SGDLS and CDR2 YYNGEE. The CDR3 is 14 residues long. V lost 6 bases, J lost 4 bases, and 13 bases lay in between. The CDR3, as DNA: TGTGCCAGCACCAAGACTGGGGTCACCGGGGAGCTGTTTTTT. It specifies CASTKTGVTGELFF.

The V gene is TRBV28, the J gene TRBJ1-6; 7 nucleotides match TRBD1. The V gene end was trimmed by 7 bases and the J gene end by 8 bases; junction bases not matched to a gene: 8. The germline V gene has CDR1 MDHEN and CDR2 SYDVKM. CDR3 length: 14 amino acids. The CDR3 region is CASILGQTYSPLHF. In DNA, the CDR3 is TGTGCCAGCATATTGGGACAGACCTATTCACCCCTCCACTTT.

The chain links TRBV5-1 to TRBJ2-5; D unclear. CDR1 and CDR2 from the germline V gene are SGHRS and YFSETQ. V lost 4 bases and J lost 2, with 21 bases in between. The CDR3 runs 17 residues. The CDR3 spells CASSTVPSDIFQETQYF. CDR3 nucleotide sequence: TGCGCCAGCAGCACGGTACCGAGTGACATCTTTCAAGAGACCCAGTACTTC.

The chain is built from TRBV11-2 and TRBJ2-7, with 7 bases matching TRBD1. Unmatched junction bases numbered 12, after V lost 6 bases and J lost 7 bases. The CDR3 runs to 14 residues. CDR1 and CDR2 from the germline V gene are SGHAT and FQNNGV. CDR3 DNA: TGTGCCAGCAGTTCACAGGGGTCCCTTGGGGAGCAGTACTTC. It specifies CASSSQGSLGEQYF.

The chain couples TRBV15 to TRBJ2-5, with D possibly being TRBD1 or TRBD2 (6 bases each). CDR3 size: 14 residues. Trimming removed 1 base from V and 5 bases from J, with 11 bases in between. Germline V gene lookup returns CDR1 LNHNV and CDR2 YYDKDF (reference sequence). CDR3 amino acids: CATSRGGDTETQYF. The CDR3 region has the DNA TGTGCCACCAGCAGAGGGGGGGACACGGAGACCCAGTACTTC. The full variable domain, with the rest looked up from reference TRBV15 and TRBJ2-5, is DAMVIQNPRYQVTQFGKPVTLSCSQTLNHNVMYWYQQKSSQAPKLLFHYYDKDFNNEADTPDNFQSRRPNTSFCFLDIRSPGLGDTAMYLCATSRGGDTETQYFGPGTRLLVL.

This chain connects TRBV5-1 to TRBJ2-1, with 11 nucleotides matching TRBD2. The CDR3 length is 14 residues. CDR1 is SGHRS and CDR2 is YFSETQ in the germline V gene. V was pared by 5 bases and J by 6 bases, with 4 bases of the junction left unmatched. The CDR3 protein is CASRGSGRVNEQFF. The DNA of the CDR3 is TGCGCCAGCAGGGGTAGCGGGAGGGTCAATGAGCAGTTCTTC.

The CDR3 DNA follows: TGTGCCTGGAGTGAGGACAGGTTAGGGGGAGATACGCAGTATTTT. It codes for CAWSEDRLGGDTQYF. The chain carries TRBV30 and TRBJ2-3; TRBD1 agrees at 7 bases. The CDR3 is 15 amino acids. V dropped 1 base and J dropped 5; count of bases not matched to a gene: 9. In germline, CDR1 is GTSNPN, CDR2 SVGIG (reference sequence).

J is TRBJ2-5 and V is TRBV5-8; 8 nucleotides agree with TRBD2. Germline V gives CDR1 SGHTS, CDR2 YDEGEE. Trimming took 4 bases from V and 5 from J; bases not matched to a gene: 19. The CDR3 runs to 18 residues. CDR3 in amino acids: CASSPGGAGAPAWETQYF. DNA for the CDR3: TGTGCCAGCAGCCCCGGCGGAGCGGGAGCCCCCGCTTGGGAGACCCAGTACTTC.

This chain connects TRBV28 to TRBJ2-1; D remains ambiguous. The CDR3 is 14 amino acids. Between the trimmed V and J ends, which lost 6 bases and 7 bases, there was a span of 16 bases. The V gene's germline CDR1 is MDHEN and CDR2 SYDVKM. DNA of the CDR3: TGTGCCAGCAGGTGGGGTAGCTTGGAGAATGAGCAGTTCTTC. Protein product: CASRWGSLENEQFF.

This chain uses TRBV5-4 with TRBJ2-5; D is tentatively TRBD1 or TRBD2 (6 bases each). CDR3 size: 12 residues. CDR1 is SGHNT and CDR2 is YYREEE in the germline V gene (reference sequence). V shed 3 bases and J shed 7 bases, with 10 bases lying between them. CDR3: CASSSEGGTQYF. In DNA, the CDR3 is TGTGCCAGCAGCTCTGAGGGGGGGACCCAGTACTTC.

The genes are TRBV14 and TRBJ2-7; D gene unclear. The V end lost 3 bases, the J end lost 2 bases, and 14 bases lay between the germline ends. The CDR3 loop spans 15 amino acids. Germline V lookup: CDR1 SGHDN, CDR2 FVKESK. As DNA, the CDR3 is TGTGCCAGCAGCCAGTCACCGGGTCCCGCCTACGAGCAGTACTTC. This sequence encodes CASSQSPGPAYEQYF. Combining the CDR3 with reference TRBV14 and TRBJ2-7 gives the whole variable domain EAGVTQFPSHSVIEKGQTVTLRCDPISGHDNLYWYRRVMGKEIKFLLHFVKESKQDESGMPNNRFLAERTGGTYSTLKVQPAELEDSGVYFCASSQSPGPAYEQYFGPGTRLTVT.

The V call is TRBV28, the J call TRBJ2-7, with D possibly matching TRBD1 (6 bases). This CDR3 comprises 13 residues. CDR1 and CDR2 (germline): MDHEN, SYDVKM. V was shortened by 6 bases and J by 5 bases, with 14 bases between the two germline ends. CDR3 nucleotides: TGTGCCAGCAGGCTGACAGGAGTCGACGAGCAGTACTTC. Translated: CASRLTGVDEQYF. Drawing the rest from reference TRBV28 and TRBJ2-7, the complete variable domain is DVKVTQSSRYLVKRTGEKVFLECVQDMDHENMFWYRQDPGLGLRLIYFSYDVKMKEKGDIPEGYSVSREKKERFSLILESASTNQTSMYLCASRLTGVDEQYFGPGTRLTVT.

This chain joins TRBV27 and TRBJ1-2, with D possibly matching TRBD1 (5 bases). The ends were cut back, 0 bases at V and 5 bases at J, with 13 bases in the middle. The CDR3 covers 15 residues. Germline values: CDR1 MNHEY, CDR2 SMNVEV (reference sequence). CDR3 residues: CASSLSLQGGYGYTF. The CDR3, as DNA: TGTGCCAGCAGTTTATCGCTGCAGGGTGGATATGGCTACACCTTC.

Note on this clone: Other nucleotide sequences from this sample produce the same CDR3. The chain carries TRBV6-5 and TRBJ1-1; a possible D gene is TRBD1 (5 bases). Trimming removed 2 bases at V and 4 bases at J, with 8 bases between. The CDR3 sequence is 13 residues long. The germline gives CDR1 MNHEY, CDR2 SVGAGI. CDR3 bases: TGTGCCAGCAGTTACGGGGGTTCCACTGAAGCTTTCTTT. This sequence encodes CASSYGGSTEAFF.

The chain joins TRBV19 to TRBJ1-2, with D possibly TRBD1 on 6 matching bases. There are 15 residues in the CDR3. Deletions cut 2 bases from V and 2 bases from J, with 12 bases between. CDR1 LNHDA and CDR2 SQIVND come from the germline V gene (reference sequence). The CDR3 sequence is CASSIRWTANYGYTF. Written as DNA, the CDR3 is TGTGCCAGTAGTATACGGTGGACAGCAAACTATGGCTACACCTTC.

The rearrangement uses TRBV28 and TRBJ2-2; D may be TRBD2 (5 bases). Germline V CDR1 and CDR2: MDHEN, SYDVKM. CDR3 length: 13 amino acids. Trimming left V 10 bases short and J 7 bases short, with 16 bases between. This CDR3 is CATVRGSGGELFF. The CDR3 DNA is TGTGCCACGGTCCGGGGTAGTGGCGGGGAGCTGTTTTTT.

This chain links TRBV7-9 with TRBJ1-2; the match to TRBD1 covers 8 bases. Germline trimming cut 2 bases from V and 6 bases from J; bases unmatched to any gene: 5. CDR1 is SEHNR, CDR2 FQNEAQ, per germline (reference sequence). The CDR3 length is 14 residues. CDR3 protein: CASSLLDREDGYTF. DNA of the CDR3: TGTGCCAGCAGCTTACTGGACAGGGAAGATGGCTACACCTTC. The complete variable domain, with remaining parts taken from reference TRBV7-9 and TRBJ1-2, reads DTGVSQNPRHKITKRGQNVTFRCDPISEHNRLYWYRQTLGQGPEFLTYFQNEAQLEKSRLLSDRFSAERPKGSFSTLEIQRTEQGDSAMYLCASSLLDREDGYTFGSGTRLTVV.

This chain joins TRBV4-2 and TRBJ2-5; D remains unclear. The V and J ends lost 1 base and 3 bases respectively, with 9 bases between them. CDR1 is LGHNA, CDR2 YNFKEQ, per germline. CDR3 length: 14 residues. CDR3 DNA sequence: TGTGCCAGCAGCCAAGTTGGAGCAAAAGAGACCCAGTACTTC. Residues: CASSQVGAKETQYF.

Only one count was recorded for this clone. The same CDR3 can be traced to other DNA sequences in this sample. The CDR3 reads CASSLGAVNTEAFF. In DNA, the CDR3 is TGTGCCAGCAGTTTAGGGGCAGTGAACACTGAAGCTTTCTTT. The chain couples TRBV28 to TRBJ1-1; weak D call: TRBD1 (5 bases). The V gene's germline CDR1 is MDHEN and CDR2 SYDVKM. The V and J ends lost 2 bases and 0 bases respectively, with 7 bases between them. The CDR3 runs to 14 residues.